This entry lists 5 T cell receptor beta chains sequenced from one sample in a study of blood T cells in healthy people across ages. PCR was performed a second time for about 7 to 12 cycles using a sample-barcoded 5' primer and a J-beta primer mix. One entry per CDR3 protein results from TCRdb running MiXCR on the 5' RACE reads. Of about 1.4 million distinct CDR3 sequences listed, 59% are singletons. Material for sequencing was blood. The source is a man between 18 and 35 years old in good health.

The rearrangement uses TRBV20-1 and TRBJ2-1, with TRBD2 matching over 14 bases. The CDR3 sequence is 16 residues long. V shed 4 bases, J shed 7 bases, and the junction held 9 bases outside the gene matches. Germline CDR1 and CDR2: DFQATT and SNEGSKA (reference sequence). DNA for the CDR3: TGCAGTGCTACGACTAGCGGGAGGGCCCTCAGTAATGAGCAGTTCTTC. This sequence encodes CSATTSGRALSNEQFF.

The chain joins TRBV2 to TRBJ1-2; possible D gene TRBD1, 5 bases. Germline values: CDR1 SNHLY, CDR2 FYNNEI. This CDR3 region has 15 residues. V dropped 0 bases and J dropped 4 bases, with 12 bases sitting between them. The CDR3 region is CASSEAVGTVYGYTF. The CDR3 nucleotides read TGTGCCAGCAGTGAAGCGGTAGGGACGGTCTATGGCTACACCTTC. Combining the CDR3 with reference TRBV2 and TRBJ1-2 gives the whole variable domain EPEVTQTPSHQVTQMGQEVILRCVPISNHLYFYWYRQILGQKVEFLVSFYNNEISEKSEIFDDQFSVERPDGSNFTLKIRSTKLEDSAMYFCASSEAVGTVYGYTFGSGTRLTVV.

The V gene is TRBV25-1, the J gene TRBJ1-4; D remains unclear. CDR3 size: 13 residues. V was pared by 3 bases and J by 7 bases, with 9 bases between. In germline, CDR1 is MGHDK, CDR2 SYGVNS. CDR3 nucleotides: TGTGCCAGCAGTGACGGTTATGGTGAAAAACTGTTTTTT. It is translated as CASSDGYGEKLFF.

The rearrangement joins TRBV20-1 to TRBJ2-1; tentatively, D is TRBD1 or TRBD2 (5 bases each). Germline-derived CDR1 and CDR2 are DFQATT and SNEGSKA (reference sequence). The CDR3 is 14 residues long. The germline V and J ends were trimmed by 4 bases and 6 bases, with 16 bases remaining between them. The CDR3 here is CSATWDHMGNEQFF. The CDR3 DNA reads TGCAGTGCTACGTGGGACCACATGGGCAATGAGCAGTTCTTC.

The gene calls are TRBV25-1 and TRBJ1-6, with D perhaps matching TRBD1 (6 bases). Germline V lookup: CDR1 MGHDK, CDR2 SYGVNS. This CDR3 has 13 amino acids. V lost 6 bases, J lost 8 bases, and 11 bases lay in between. CDR3 region: CASRDSRDSPLHF. The CDR3 nucleotides are TGTGCCAGCAGGGACAGTCGAGATTCACCCCTCCACTTT.